The sequence of this T cell receptor beta chain was determined in a study of radiation and T cells in renal cell carcinoma. About this clone itself: Its target is not known.

Produced via immunoSEQ multiplex PCR; TCRdb's table is partial and in-frame only. The table has about 170,000 clones, around 90% seen once. Time point reported: blood 4 weeks post-SBRT, at nephrectomy. Noted treatment: 15 Gy SBRT to primary tumor, nephrectomy 4 weeks later. Blood was sampled at baseline, 2 weeks and 4 weeks after SBRT. This CDR3 contains 14 residues. The V end lost 5 bases, the J end lost 2 bases, and 10 bases lay between the germline ends. Germline V lookup: CDR1 SGHTA, CDR2 FQGNSA. Study-level results: In blood, top tumor clones expanded by 2 weeks, shrinking by 4.

V is TRBV7-2 and J is TRBJ2-4; the D gene is possibly TRBD1 (5 bases). Sequences were derived from blood, sampled from a patient whose treatment included radiotherapy and nephrectomy. This TCR came from a woman between 45 and 65 years old with renal cell carcinoma. Here the CDR3 DNA reads TGTGCCAGCAGCACCCAGGGTCCCAAAAACATTCAGTACTTC. Protein product: CASSTQGPKNIQYF.